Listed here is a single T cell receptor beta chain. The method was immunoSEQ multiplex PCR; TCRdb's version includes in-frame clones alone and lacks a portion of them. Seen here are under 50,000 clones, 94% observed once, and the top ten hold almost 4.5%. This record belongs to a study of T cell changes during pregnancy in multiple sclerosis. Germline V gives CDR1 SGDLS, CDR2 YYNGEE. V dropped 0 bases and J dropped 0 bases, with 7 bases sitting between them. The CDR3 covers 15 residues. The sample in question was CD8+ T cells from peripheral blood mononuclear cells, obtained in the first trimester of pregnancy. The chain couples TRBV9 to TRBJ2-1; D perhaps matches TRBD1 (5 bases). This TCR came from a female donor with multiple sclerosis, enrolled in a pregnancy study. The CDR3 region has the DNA TGTGCCAGCAGCGTAGGACAGTCCTCCTACAATGAGCAGTTCTTC. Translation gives CASSVGQSSYNEQFF. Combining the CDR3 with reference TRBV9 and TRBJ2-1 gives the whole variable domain DSGVTQTPKHLITATGQRVTLRCSPRSGDLSVYWYQQSLDQGLQFLIQYYNGEERAKGNILERFSAQQFPDLHSELNLSSLELGDSALYFCASSVGQSSYNEQFFGPGTRLTVL.